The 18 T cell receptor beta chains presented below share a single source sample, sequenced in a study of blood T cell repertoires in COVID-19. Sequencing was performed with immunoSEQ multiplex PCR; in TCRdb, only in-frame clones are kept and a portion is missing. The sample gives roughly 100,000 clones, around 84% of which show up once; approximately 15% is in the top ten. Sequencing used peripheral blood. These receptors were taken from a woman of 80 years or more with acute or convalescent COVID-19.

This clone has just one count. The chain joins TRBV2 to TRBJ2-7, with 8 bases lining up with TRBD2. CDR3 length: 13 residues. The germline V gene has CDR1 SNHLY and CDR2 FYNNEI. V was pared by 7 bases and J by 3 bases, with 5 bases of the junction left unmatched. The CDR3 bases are TGTGCCAGCACGGGGGGGTTAAGCTACGAGCAGTACTTC. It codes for CASTGGLSYEQYF.

In DNA, the CDR3 is TGTGCCAGCACCTTACCAGGGGGGACCGGGGAGCTGTTTTTT. This sequence encodes CASTLPGGTGELFF. The V and J genes are TRBV27 and TRBJ2-2; D is possibly TRBD1 (7 bases). Trimming took 7 bases from V and 5 from J, leaving 14 bases between them. CDR3 length equals 14 residues. Germline CDR1 is MNHEY and CDR2 is SMNVEV (reference sequence).

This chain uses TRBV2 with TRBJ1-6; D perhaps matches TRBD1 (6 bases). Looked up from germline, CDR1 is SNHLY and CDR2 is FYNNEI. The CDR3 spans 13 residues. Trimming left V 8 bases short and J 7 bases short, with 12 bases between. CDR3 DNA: TGTGCCAGCGGGGGGGCGCAAAATTCACCCCTCCACTTT. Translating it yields CASGGAQNSPLHF. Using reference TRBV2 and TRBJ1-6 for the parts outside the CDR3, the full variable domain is EPEVTQTPSHQVTQMGQEVILRCVPISNHLYFYWYRQILGQKVEFLVSFYNNEISEKSEIFDDQFSVERPDGSNFTLKIRSTKLEDSAMYFCASGGAQNSPLHFGNGTRLTVT.

The CDR3 sequence: CASSSQGAGGNIQYF. The CDR3 DNA follows: TGTGCCAGTAGTTCACAGGGGGCAGGGGGAAACATTCAGTACTTC. The genes are TRBV19 and TRBJ2-4; 9 positions agree with TRBD1. The CDR3 contains 15 residues. Trimming cost V 5 bases and J 6 bases; bases outside gene matches: 8. CDR1 is LNHDA, CDR2 SQIVND, per germline (reference sequence).

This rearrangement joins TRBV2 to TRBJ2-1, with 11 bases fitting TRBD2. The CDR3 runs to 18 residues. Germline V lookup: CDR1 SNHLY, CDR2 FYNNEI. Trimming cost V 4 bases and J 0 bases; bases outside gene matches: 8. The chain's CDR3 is CASSGASGRTDSYNEQFF. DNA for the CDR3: TGTGCCAGCAGTGGGGCTAGCGGGAGGACCGACTCCTACAATGAGCAGTTCTTC.

Here the CDR3 reads CASSLSQGADTQYF. In nucleotides, the CDR3 is TGCGCCAGCAGCTTGTCGCAGGGCGCAGATACGCAGTATTTT. The gene calls are TRBV5-1 and TRBJ2-3, with D possibly being TRBD1 (5 bases). Germline assignment: CDR1 SGHRS and CDR2 YFSETQ. The CDR3 sequence is 14 residues long. Trimming stripped 1 base from V and 4 bases from J, with 10 bases between.

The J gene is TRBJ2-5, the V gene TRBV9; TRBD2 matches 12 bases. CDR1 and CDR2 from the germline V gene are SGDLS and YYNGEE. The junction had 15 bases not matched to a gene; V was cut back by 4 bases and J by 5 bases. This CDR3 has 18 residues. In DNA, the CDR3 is TGTGCCAGCAGCCCAGCCACCGGGACTAGCGGGCTACTGGAGACCCAGTACTTC. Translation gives CASSPATGTSGLLETQYF.

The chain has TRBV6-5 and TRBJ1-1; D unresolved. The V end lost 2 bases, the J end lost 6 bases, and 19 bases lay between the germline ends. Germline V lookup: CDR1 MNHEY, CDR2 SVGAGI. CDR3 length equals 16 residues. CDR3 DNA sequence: TGTGCCAGCAGTTACCTATATAAGGGAGAAACTTCTGAAGCTTTCTTT. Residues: CASSYLYKGETSEAFF.

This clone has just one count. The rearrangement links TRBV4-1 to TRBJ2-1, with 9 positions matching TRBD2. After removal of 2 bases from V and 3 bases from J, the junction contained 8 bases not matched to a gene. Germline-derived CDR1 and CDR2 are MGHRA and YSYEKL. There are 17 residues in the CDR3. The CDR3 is CASSQFSGSGNYNEQFF. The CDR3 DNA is TGCGCCAGCAGCCAATTTAGCGGGAGTGGTAACTACAATGAGCAGTTCTTC.

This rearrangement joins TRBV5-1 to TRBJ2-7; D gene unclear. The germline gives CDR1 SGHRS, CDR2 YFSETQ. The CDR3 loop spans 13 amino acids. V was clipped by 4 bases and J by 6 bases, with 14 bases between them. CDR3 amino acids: CASSLDAQGEQYF. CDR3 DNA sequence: TGCGCCAGCAGCCTAGACGCGCAAGGCGAGCAGTACTTC.

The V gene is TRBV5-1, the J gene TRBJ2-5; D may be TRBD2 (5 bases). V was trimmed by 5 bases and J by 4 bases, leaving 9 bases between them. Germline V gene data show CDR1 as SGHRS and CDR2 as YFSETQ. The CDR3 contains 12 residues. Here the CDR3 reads CASRPGRETQYF. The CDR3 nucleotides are TGCGCCAGCAGACCGGGAAGAGAGACCCAGTACTTC.

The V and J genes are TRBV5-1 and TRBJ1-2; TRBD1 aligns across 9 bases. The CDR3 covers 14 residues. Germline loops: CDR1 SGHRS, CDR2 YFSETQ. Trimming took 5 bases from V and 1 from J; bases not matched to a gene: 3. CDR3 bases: TGCGCCAGCAGAGGGACAGGGCTTAACTATGGCTACACCTTC. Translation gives CASRGTGLNYGYTF.

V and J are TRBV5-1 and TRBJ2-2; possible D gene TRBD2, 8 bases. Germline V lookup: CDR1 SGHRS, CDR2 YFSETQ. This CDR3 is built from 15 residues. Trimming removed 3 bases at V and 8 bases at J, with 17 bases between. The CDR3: CASSWGDSGRGELFF. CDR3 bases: TGCGCCAGCAGCTGGGGGGACAGCGGGAGAGGGGAGCTGTTTTTT.

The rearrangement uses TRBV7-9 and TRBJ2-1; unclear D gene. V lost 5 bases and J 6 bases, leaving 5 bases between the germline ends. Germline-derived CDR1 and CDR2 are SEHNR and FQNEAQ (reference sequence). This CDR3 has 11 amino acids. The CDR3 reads CASSPGNEQFF. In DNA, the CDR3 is TGTGCCAGCAGCCCCGGCAATGAGCAGTTCTTC. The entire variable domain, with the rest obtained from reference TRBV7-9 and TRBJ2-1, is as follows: DTGVSQNPRHKITKRGQNVTFRCDPISEHNRLYWYRQTLGQGPEFLTYFQNEAQLEKSRLLSDRFSAERPKGSFSTLEIQRTEQGDSAMYLCASSPGNEQFFGPGTRLTVL.

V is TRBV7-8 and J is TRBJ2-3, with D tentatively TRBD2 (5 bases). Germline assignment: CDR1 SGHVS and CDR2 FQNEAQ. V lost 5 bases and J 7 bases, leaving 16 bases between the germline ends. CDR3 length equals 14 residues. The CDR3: CASSARVGRYTQYF. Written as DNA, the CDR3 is TGTGCCAGCAGCGCGAGGGTAGGGCGGTATACGCAGTATTTT.

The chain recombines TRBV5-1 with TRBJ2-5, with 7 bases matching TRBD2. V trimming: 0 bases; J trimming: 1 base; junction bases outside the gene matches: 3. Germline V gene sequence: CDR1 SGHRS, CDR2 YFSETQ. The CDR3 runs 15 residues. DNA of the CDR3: TGCGCCAGCAGCTTGGGAGGCGGGAGCCAAGAGACCCAGTACTTC. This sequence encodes CASSLGGGSQETQYF.

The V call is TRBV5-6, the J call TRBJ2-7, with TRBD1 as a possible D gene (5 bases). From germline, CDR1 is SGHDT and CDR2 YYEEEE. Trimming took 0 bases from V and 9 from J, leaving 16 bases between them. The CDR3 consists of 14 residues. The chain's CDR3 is CASSLVGATTGQYF. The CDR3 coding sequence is TGTGCCAGCAGCTTGGTTGGGGCCACGACCGGGCAGTACTTC.

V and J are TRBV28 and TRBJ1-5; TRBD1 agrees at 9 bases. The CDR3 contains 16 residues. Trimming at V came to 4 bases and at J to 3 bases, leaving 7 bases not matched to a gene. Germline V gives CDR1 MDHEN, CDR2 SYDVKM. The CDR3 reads CASSSQGAPNNQPQHF. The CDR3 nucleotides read TGTGCCAGCAGTTCACAGGGGGCCCCCAACAATCAGCCCCAGCATTTT.